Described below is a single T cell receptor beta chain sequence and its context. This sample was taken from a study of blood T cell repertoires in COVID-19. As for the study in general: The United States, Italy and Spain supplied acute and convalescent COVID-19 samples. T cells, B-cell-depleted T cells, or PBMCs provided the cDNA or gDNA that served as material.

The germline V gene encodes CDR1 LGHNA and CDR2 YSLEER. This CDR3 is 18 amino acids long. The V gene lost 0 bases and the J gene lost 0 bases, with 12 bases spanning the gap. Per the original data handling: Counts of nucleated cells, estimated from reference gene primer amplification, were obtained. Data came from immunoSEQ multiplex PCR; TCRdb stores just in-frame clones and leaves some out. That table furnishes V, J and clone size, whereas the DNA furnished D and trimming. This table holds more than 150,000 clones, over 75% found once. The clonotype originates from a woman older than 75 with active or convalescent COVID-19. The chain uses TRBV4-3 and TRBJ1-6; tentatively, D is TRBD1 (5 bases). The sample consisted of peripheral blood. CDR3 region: CASSQDRGRGSYNSPLHF. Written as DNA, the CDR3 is TGCGCCAGCAGCCAAGATCGCGGGAGGGGCTCCTATAATTCACCCCTCCACTTT.